The 19 T cell receptor beta chains presented below share a single source sample, sequenced in a study of beta chain features in type 1 diabetes. Expressed TCRB transcripts were sequenced because the isolated RNA had all been reverse transcribed beforehand. TCRdb's copy holds only in-frame clones and misses some; the assay was immunoSEQ multiplex PCR. In the table there are about 150,000 clones, about 44% of which are singletons. The sequenced material came from Tregs from blood. The receptors derive from a man aged 18-30 years in good health.

Concerning this clone: Other nucleotide sequences in the sample specify the same CDR3. The genes are TRBV2 and TRBJ1-4; 7 positions match TRBD1. J was trimmed by 0 bases and V by 6 bases; bases with no gene match: 4. CDR1 SNHLY and CDR2 FYNNEI come from the germline V gene. This CDR3 spans 15 amino acids. The CDR3 DNA reads as TGTGCCAGCAGGCGACAGGGCTCAACTAATGAAAAACTGTTTTTT. This encodes CASRRQGSTNEKLFF.

The gene calls are TRBV15 and TRBJ2-7, with 7 bases lining up with TRBD2. The junction had 3 bases not matched to a gene; V was cut back by 1 base and J by 3 bases. The CDR3 consists of 14 residues. Germline V gene data show CDR1 as LNHNV and CDR2 as YYDKDF (reference sequence). The CDR3: CATSRGGGYYEQYF. DNA of the CDR3: TGTGCCACCAGCAGAGGGGGGGGTTACTACGAGCAGTACTTC.

This clone was seen only a few times. The chain uses TRBV7-2 and TRBJ1-1; TRBD1 might be the D (5 bases). The CDR3 extends over 14 amino acids. Germline V gives CDR1 SGHTA, CDR2 FQGNSA. V dropped 4 bases and J dropped 1 base, with 10 bases sitting between them. CDR3 sequence (DNA): TGTGCCAGCAGCTGGGGGACTGGGAACACTGAAGCTTTCTTT. The encoded protein is CASSWGTGNTEAFF.

This clone came up once. The chain combines TRBV18 with TRBJ1-1; D is undetermined. Trimming cost V 0 bases and J 0 bases, with 14 bases left between them. This CDR3 is built from 17 residues. The germline V gene encodes CDR1 KGHSH and CDR2 LQKENI. The CDR3 sequence: CASSPPNPGSMNTEAFF. The CDR3 DNA reads TGTGCCAGCTCACCACCGAATCCGGGATCTATGAACACTGAAGCTTTCTTT. The variable domain in full, completed from reference TRBV18 and TRBJ1-1, reads NAGVMQNPRHLVRRRGQEARLRCSPMKGHSHVYWYRQLPEEGLKFMVYLQKENIIDESGMPKERFSAEFPKEGPSILRIQQVVRGDSAAYFCASSPPNPGSMNTEAFFGQGTRLTVV.

The chain has TRBV7-2 and TRBJ2-1, with a possible D match to TRBD2 (6 bases). The length of the CDR3 is 18 residues. Trimming pared 0 bases from V and 4 bases from J, leaving 19 bases between. The germline CDR1 and CDR2 sequences are SGHTA and FQGNSA. In nucleotides, the CDR3 is TGTGCCAGCAGCTTAGCGCGGGTTGCGGGACCCTCATACAATGAGCAGTTCTTC. This gives the protein CASSLARVAGPSYNEQFF.

The V gene is TRBV5-1, the J gene TRBJ1-4, with 7 positions matching TRBD1. The CDR3 covers 15 residues. The V gene end was trimmed by 6 bases and the J gene end by 4 bases; junction bases not matched to a gene: 9. Germline V gives CDR1 SGHRS, CDR2 YFSETQ. The CDR3 loop reads CASKEQTGLNEKLFF. The CDR3 bases are TGCGCCAGCAAAGAGCAGACAGGGCTTAATGAAAAACTGTTTTTT. Full variable domain (rest looked up from reference TRBV5-1 and TRBJ1-4): KAGVTQTPRYLIKTRGQQVTLSCSPISGHRSVSWYQQTPGQGLQFLFEYFSETQRNKGNFPGRFSGRQFSNSRSEMNVSTLELGDSALYLCASKEQTGLNEKLFFGSGTQLSVL.

In its sample, this clone was seen a few times. V usage is TRBV18 and J usage is TRBJ2-7; D is perhaps TRBD2 (5 bases). CDR3 length: 14 amino acids. Germline assignment: CDR1 KGHSH and CDR2 LQKENI. With 1 base removed from V and 5 bases from J, the gap between germline ends came to 12 bases. The CDR3 here is CASSPRSEGDEQYF. The CDR3, as DNA: TGTGCCAGCTCACCACGTTCAGAGGGCGACGAGCAGTACTTC.

This clone was seen a handful of times. The chain carries TRBV4-3 and TRBJ2-5, with TRBD2 identical over 14 bases. With the DNA end fitting TRBJ2-7 better, the J assignment may be wrong. Germline V gene sequence: CDR1 LGHNA, CDR2 YSLEER. The CDR3 consists of 18 residues. CDR3 nucleotide sequence: TGCGCCAGCAGCCAAGGGGTGCCGGGACTAGCGGGAGTCTACGAGCAGTACTTC. Amino acid sequence: CASSQGVPGLAGVYEQYF.

This clone was observed a handful of times. This rearrangement joins TRBV30 to TRBJ1-2, with no clear D. Trimming cost V 2 bases and J 0 bases, with 10 bases left between them. The germline V gene encodes CDR1 GTSNPN and CDR2 SVGIG (reference sequence). The CDR3 contains 14 residues. The CDR3 bases are TGTGCCTGGAGTTACAGCATTTCTAACTATGGCTACACCTTC. The encoded protein is CAWSYSISNYGYTF.

This clone has more than one count but fewer than ten. The rearrangement joins TRBV6-5 to TRBJ1-1; D is unclear. Germline loops: CDR1 MNHEY, CDR2 SVGAGI. The V end was cut by 6 bases, the J end by 2 bases, with 7 bases between. The CDR3 is made up of 12 amino acids. CDR3 DNA sequence: TGTGCCAGCAGCCGTATTAACACTGAAGCTTTCTTT. Translated, it gives CASSRINTEAFF.

The table lists this clone with a few counts. The chain employs TRBV10-3 and TRBJ1-2; D is ambiguous. In germline, CDR1 is ENHRY, CDR2 SYGVKD. V was cut by 2 bases and J by 5 bases, with 3 bases left in between. The CDR3 has 11 residues. The CDR3 loop is CAISERYGYTF. The CDR3 region has the DNA TGTGCCATCAGTGAGCGGTATGGCTACACCTTC.

The chain joins TRBV30 to TRBJ1-5; TRBD1 agrees at 10 bases. The germline CDR1 and CDR2 sequences are GTSNPN and SVGIG (reference sequence). The ends lost 2 bases at V and 0 bases at J; junction bases unmatched: 7. The CDR3 loop spans 17 amino acids. The CDR3 nucleotides read TGTGCCTGGAGTCGGGACAGGGGACGAAATAGCAATCAGCCCCAGCATTTT. The encoded protein is CAWSRDRGRNSNQPQHF.

J is TRBJ1-4 and V is TRBV7-9, with a weak D call TRBD1 (5 bases). Per the germline V gene, CDR1 is SEHNR and CDR2 is FQNEAQ (reference sequence). The V and J ends lost 1 base and 7 bases respectively, with 19 bases between them. This CDR3 is built from 17 residues. CDR3 DNA sequence: TGTGCCAGCAGCTTAGTGGGAGTCGGAGGGGTCCCTGAAAAACTGTTTTTT. It encodes CASSLVGVGGVPEKLFF.

The genes are TRBV29-1 and TRBJ1-1; 7 bases match TRBD1. The germline V gene encodes CDR1 SQVTM and CDR2 ANQGSEA. The trim removed 6 bases at V and 2 bases at J, leaving 9 bases unmatched. CDR3 length equals 14 residues. Here the CDR3 reads CSVRQGGGNTEAFF. The DNA for the CDR3 is TGCAGCGTGAGACAGGGTGGGGGCAACACTGAAGCTTTCTTT.

This clone has only a few counts. The chain recombines TRBV10-3 with TRBJ2-1; 7 bases map to TRBD2. Germline V CDR1 and CDR2: ENHRY, SYGVKD. The CDR3 is 14 residues long. The V gene end was trimmed by 6 bases and the J gene end by 4 bases; junction bases not matched to a gene: 6. CDR3 sequence (DNA): TGTGCCATCAGATCGTCTAGCGGATACAATGAGCAGTTCTTC. Amino acid sequence: CAIRSSSGYNEQFF.

In the case of this clone: At the DNA level, this CDR3 is encoded by other sequences in the same sample as well. J is TRBJ2-7 and V is TRBV7-9; D remains ambiguous. This CDR3 spans 12 amino acids. Trimming shortened V by 2 bases and J by 4 bases, and 6 bases separated the two germline ends. Germline loops: CDR1 SEHNR, CDR2 FQNEAQ (reference sequence). The CDR3 DNA sequence: TGTGCCAGCAGCTTATCGTCTTACGAGCAGTACTTC. Protein: CASSLSSYEQYF.

Only a few counts were recorded for this clone. This chain joins TRBV6-1 and TRBJ2-5; tentative D call: TRBD2 (6 bases). Germline V CDR1 and CDR2: MNHNS, SASEGT. V lost 7 bases to trimming and J lost 11 bases, with 17 bases between them. The CDR3 is made up of 12 amino acids. Here the CDR3 DNA reads TGTGCCAGCAAGTCGGAGGGGTATAAGCAGTACTTC. Translating it yields CASKSEGYKQYF.

This clone turned up a few times. The chain has TRBV6-5 and TRBJ1-4, with 7 nucleotides matching TRBD1. Per the germline V gene, CDR1 is MNHEY and CDR2 is SVGAGI. V shed 6 bases, J shed 8 bases, and the junction held 6 bases outside the gene matches. The CDR3 contains 13 residues. CDR3 sequence reads: CASRRQGDEKLFF. The CDR3 nucleotides are TGTGCCAGCAGACGGCAGGGGGACGAAAAACTGTTTTTT.

This clone was picked up a small number of times. The V call is TRBV6-5, the J call TRBJ1-2, with D tentatively TRBD1 (5 bases). The length of the CDR3 is 15 residues. Deletions cut 2 bases from V and 4 bases from J, with 14 bases between. Looked up from germline, CDR1 is MNHEY and CDR2 is SVGAGI. The CDR3 protein is CASSYEGDSPYGYTF. The CDR3 DNA reads as TGTGCCAGCAGTTACGAAGGAGACAGTCCCTATGGCTACACCTTC.